Following are 24 T cell receptor beta chains from one sample sequenced in a study of CD8+CD57+ T cells in acquired aplastic anemia. Genomic DNA was employed as the template in profiling TCR beta VDJ and CDR3. Via MiXCR, TCRdb re-called the reads, giving one row per CDR3 protein. The table shows roughly 290,000 distinct CDR3 sequences, with approximately 57% occurring only once. Previously, flow cytometry had revealed CD8+CD57+ cell expansion in the patients chosen for sequencing. Source material: sorted CD4+, CD8+, or CD8+CD57+ T cells (not recorded which) from PBMCs. The receptors shown here come from a human donor with aplastic anemia.

This CDR3 is CSARSRGTYGYTF. The CDR3 DNA reads as TGCAGTGCTAGATCGCGAGGGACCTATGGCTACACCTTC. The chain joins TRBV20-1 to TRBJ1-2; tentative D call: TRBD1 (5 bases). CDR3 size: 13 residues. The germline CDR1 and CDR2 sequences are DFQATT and SNEGSKA (reference sequence). Trimming removed 2 bases from V and 4 bases from J, with 11 bases in between.

The CDR3 here is CAISVGLAESTDTQYF. The DNA of the CDR3 is TGTGCCATCAGTGTGGGGCTAGCGGAAAGCACAGATACGCAGTATTTT. The chain couples TRBV10-3 to TRBJ2-3; TRBD2 aligns across 7 bases. V shed 4 bases and J 0 bases; nucleotides not matched to a gene: 7. From germline, CDR1 is ENHRY and CDR2 SYGVKD. The CDR3 consists of 16 residues.

At least ten counts were recorded for this clonotype. The CDR3 here is CATKTGTGPHQPQHF. CDR3 nucleotide sequence: TGTGCCACCAAGACCGGGACAGGGCCCCATCAGCCCCAGCATTTT. This rearrangement joins TRBV19 to TRBJ1-5; 9 nucleotides line up with TRBD1. The CDR3 length is 15 residues. Germline V gives CDR1 LNHDA, CDR2 SQIVND (reference sequence). With 10 bases clipped from V and 5 bases from J, the junction kept 12 bases outside the gene matches. The variable domain in full, completed from reference TRBV19 and TRBJ1-5, reads DGGITQSPKYLFRKEGQNVTLSCEQNLNHDAMYWYRQDPGQGLRLIYYSQIVNDFQKGDIAEGYSVSREKKESFPLTVTSAQKNPTAFYLCATKTGTGPHQPQHFGDGTRLSIL.

The chain employs TRBV7-6 and TRBJ1-2; no definite D call. The CDR3 has 16 amino acids. The germline V gene has CDR1 SGHVS and CDR2 FNYEAQ. Trimming removed 5 bases at V and 4 bases at J, with 20 bases between. The CDR3 spells CASSVVSGLSGYGYTF. The CDR3 DNA is TGTGCCAGCAGCGTAGTTAGCGGGTTAAGCGGCTATGGCTACACCTTC.

The chain employs TRBV10-3 and TRBJ2-1, with 13 bases identical to TRBD2. The CDR3 covers 15 residues. With 6 bases clipped from V and 9 bases from J, the junction kept 8 bases outside the gene matches. Germline V lookup: CDR1 ENHRY, CDR2 SYGVKD. The CDR3 loop is CAIRAGLAGDSEQFF. CDR3 coding DNA: TGTGCCATCAGAGCAGGACTAGCGGGAGACAGTGAGCAGTTCTTC.

The rearrangement joins TRBV5-6 to TRBJ1-1, with 7 bases matching TRBD1. Germline-derived CDR1 and CDR2 are SGHDT and YYEEEE. This CDR3 has 16 amino acids. With 3 bases clipped from V and 2 bases from J, the junction kept 10 bases outside the gene matches. CDR3 nucleotide sequence: TGTGCCAGCAGCTCAAACCGGAGACAGGGAAACACTGAAGCTTTCTTT. Encoded protein: CASSSNRRQGNTEAFF.

The J gene is TRBJ1-4, the V gene TRBV19, with D perhaps TRBD1 (5 bases). Between the trimmed V and J ends, which lost 0 bases and 3 bases, there was a span of 14 bases. The germline V gene encodes CDR1 LNHDA and CDR2 SQIVND (reference sequence). There are 17 residues in the CDR3. CDR3 region: CASSIDLWGAANEKLFF. CDR3 bases: TGTGCCAGTAGTATAGATCTGTGGGGCGCGGCTAATGAAAAACTGTTTTTT.

This sequence joins TRBV25-1 and TRBJ2-7; possible D gene TRBD1, 6 bases. Germline-derived CDR1 and CDR2 are MGHDK and SYGVNS. The CDR3 length is 14 residues. Deletions cut 3 bases from V and 3 bases from J, with 12 bases between. The CDR3 DNA is TGTGCCAGCAGTGACGCAGGGGCTCTCTACGAGCAGTACTTC. It codes for CASSDAGALYEQYF.

This clonotype was recorded at least ten times. This chain uses TRBV6-1 with TRBJ2-6; TRBD1 agrees at 10 bases. The trim removed 8 bases at V and 2 bases at J, leaving 6 bases unmatched. CDR3 size: 16 residues. From germline, CDR1 is MNHNS and CDR2 SASEGT. CDR3 region: CASLDRGFPGANVLTF. CDR3 DNA: TGTGCCAGCCTGGACAGGGGGTTTCCTGGGGCCAACGTCCTGACTTTC.

This CDR3 reads CATSAYTGELFF. CDR3 nucleotide sequence: TGTGCCACCAGTGCATACACCGGGGAGCTGTTTTTT. The genes are TRBV24-1 and TRBJ2-2; D call uncertain. V dropped 5 bases and J dropped 3 bases, with 3 bases sitting between them. Germline assignment: CDR1 KGHDR and CDR2 SFDVKD. The CDR3 is made up of 12 amino acids.

This clonotype was seen at least ten times. The CDR3 DNA sequence: TGTGCCAGCAGTTTCACCTCGGGGGATGAAAAACTGTTTTTT. Its translation is CASSFTSGDEKLFF. This chain links TRBV12-3 or TRBV12-4 with TRBJ1-4, with a tentative D call TRBD1 (5 bases). The CDR3 contains 14 residues. V shed 3 bases and J shed 6 bases, with 11 bases lying between them.

The genes are TRBV20-1 and TRBJ2-7; tentative D call: TRBD1 (6 bases). CDR3 length: 12 residues. With 4 bases removed from V and 1 base from J, the gap between germline ends came to 8 bases. CDR1 is DFQATT and CDR2 is SNEGSKA in the germline V gene (reference sequence). CDR3 protein: CSAKRGSYEQYF. The CDR3 DNA reads as TGCAGTGCTAAGAGGGGGTCCTACGAGCAGTACTTC.

The count of this clonotype is one. One end of the junction fails to match germline, which may point to a read error. The DNA for the CDR3 is TGTGCCAGCAGCTTTACCGGGACCCAATTCCAAGGGACCCAGCACTTC. This codes for CASSFTGTQFQGTQHF. The chain uses TRBV11-2 and TRBJ2-5, with D perhaps matching TRBD1 or TRBD2 (5 bases each). The CDR3 runs 16 residues. The germline CDR1 and CDR2 sequences are SGHAT and FQNNGV.

The chain links TRBV6-1 to TRBJ1-4, with TRBD1 identical over 7 bases. The trim removed 6 bases at V and 3 bases at J, leaving 13 bases unmatched. This CDR3 has 17 amino acids. Germline CDR1 MNHNS, CDR2 SASEGT. CDR3 in amino acids: CASRKDITGVANEKLFF. The CDR3, as DNA: TGTGCCAGCAGAAAAGATATTACAGGGGTGGCTAATGAAAAACTGTTTTTT.

The rearrangement joins TRBV10-3 to TRBJ1-2; D uncertain. V dropped 7 bases and J dropped 0 bases, with 9 bases sitting between them. Germline values: CDR1 ENHRY, CDR2 SYGVKD. The CDR3 loop spans 13 amino acids. This CDR3 is CAIKGVPNYGYTF. In DNA form, the CDR3 reads TGTGCCATCAAAGGCGTTCCTAACTATGGCTACACCTTC.

Concerning this clonotype itself: At one of its ends the junction is not consistent with the germline gene, which may arise from a read error. This chain connects TRBV10-3 to TRBJ2-2; either TRBD1 or TRBD2 may supply D (5 bases each). This CDR3 region has 16 residues. Per germline, CDR1 ENHRY and CDR2 SYGVKD. CDR3 loop: CATSEGESSLTGELFF. The CDR3 region has the DNA TGTGCCACCAGTGAAGGGGAGTCTAGCCTCACCGGGGAGCTGTTTTTT.

Concerning this clonotype itself: A clone one base away is much larger, so this may be a read error. The gene calls are TRBV6-1 and TRBJ2-1, with TRBD2 matching 9 bases. Trimming cost V 11 bases and J 0 bases; bases outside gene matches: 11. This CDR3 spans 16 amino acids. CDR1 MNHNS and CDR2 SASEGT come from the germline V gene. CDR3 bases: TGTGCCCGAGTAGCGGGAGAGGCCGGCTCCTACAATGAGCAGTTCTTC. It is translated as CARVAGEAGSYNEQFF.

A few counts support this clonotype. This chain connects TRBV7-2 to TRBJ2-1; 9 bases line up with TRBD2. The V gene's germline CDR1 is SGHTA and CDR2 FQGNSA. V lost 1 base to trimming and J lost 7 bases; unmatched junction nucleotides: 8. The CDR3 runs 16 residues. The DNA of the CDR3 is TGTGCCAGCAGCTTAGGGGGTAGCGGGAGTTTGAATGAGCAGTTCTTC. Its protein product is CASSLGGSGSLNEQFF.

This clonotype appeared a single time. A read error is likely, as this CDR3 ends without the conserved phenylalanine or tryptophan. The gene calls are TRBV2 and TRBJ1-1; D unresolved. This CDR3 has 14 amino acids. Germline CDR1 is SNHLY and CDR2 is FYNNEI. CDR3 nucleotides: TGTGACAGCAGTGAAGTCACAGCTCCCACTGTAGCTTTCCTT. Protein product: CDSSEVTAPTVAFL.

This clonotype was observed a few times. J is TRBJ2-7 and V is TRBV7-9; 14 nucleotides line up with TRBD2. Germline loops: CDR1 SEHNR, CDR2 FQNEAQ (reference sequence). The CDR3 is 14 amino acids. V dropped 5 bases and J dropped 5; count of bases not matched to a gene: 2. The CDR3 nucleotides are TGTGCCAGCAGCCGACTAGCGGGGGGGAACGAGCAGTACTTC. It specifies CASSRLAGGNEQYF.

There are a few counts of this clonotype. The chain links TRBV15 to TRBJ1-3; 8 bases map to TRBD1. Looked up from germline, CDR1 is LNHNV and CDR2 is YYDKDF (reference sequence). The CDR3 has 15 residues. V gave up 3 bases and J gave up 2 bases; unmatched junction bases: 3. This chain's CDR3 is CATSRDRDPGNTIYF. The DNA of the CDR3 is TGTGCCACCAGCAGGGACAGGGACCCTGGAAACACCATATATTTT. The whole variable domain, filled in from reference TRBV15 and TRBJ1-3, reads DAMVIQNPRYQVTQFGKPVTLSCSQTLNHNVMYWYQQKSSQAPKLLFHYYDKDFNNEADTPDNFQSRRPNTSFCFLDIRSPGLGDTAMYLCATSRDRDPGNTIYFGEGSWLTVV.

There are many counts of this clonotype. The chain is built from TRBV6-1 and TRBJ2-2; D uncertain. Per the germline V gene, CDR1 is MNHNS and CDR2 is SASEGT. Trimming pared 7 bases from V and 8 bases from J, leaving 8 bases between. The CDR3 has 11 residues. CDR3 DNA sequence: TGTGCCAGCAACCGTGGTGGGGAGCTGTTTTTT. Amino acid sequence: CASNRGGELFF.

Many counts were recorded for this clonotype. The CDR3 region has the DNA TGTGCCAGCAGCCGCACCGGGACCGATCTTGTCTACACCTTC. Translation: CASSRTGTDLVYTF. This rearrangement joins TRBV5-6 to TRBJ1-2; D might be TRBD1 (5 bases). Germline V CDR1 and CDR2: SGHDT, YYEEEE. Trimming cost V 4 bases and J 10 bases, with 20 bases left between them. This CDR3 has 14 amino acids.

The chain employs TRBV20-1 and TRBJ2-1; 7 bases map to TRBD1. The CDR3 has 14 residues. The V segment lost 3 bases and the J segment 4 bases; nucleotides outside the gene matches: 6. Germline CDR1 reads DFQATT; CDR2 reads SNEGSKA (reference sequence). CDR3 nucleotide sequence: TGCAGTGCTAGTAAGGCAGGGGGTTACAATGAGCAGTTCTTC. It encodes CSASKAGGYNEQFF.